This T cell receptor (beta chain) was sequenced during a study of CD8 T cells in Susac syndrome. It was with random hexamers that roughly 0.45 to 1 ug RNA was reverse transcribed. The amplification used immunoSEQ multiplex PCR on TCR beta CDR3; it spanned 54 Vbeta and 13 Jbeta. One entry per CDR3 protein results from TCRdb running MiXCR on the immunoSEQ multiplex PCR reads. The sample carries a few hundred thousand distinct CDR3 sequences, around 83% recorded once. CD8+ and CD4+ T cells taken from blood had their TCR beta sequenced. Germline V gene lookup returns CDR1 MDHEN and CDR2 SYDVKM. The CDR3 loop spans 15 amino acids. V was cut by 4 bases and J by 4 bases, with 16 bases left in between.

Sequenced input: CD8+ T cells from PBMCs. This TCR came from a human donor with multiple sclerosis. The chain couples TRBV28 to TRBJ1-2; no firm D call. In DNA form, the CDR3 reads TGTGCCAGCAGTTCCCCGAAATGGACGCTCTATGGCTACACCTTC. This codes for CASSSPKWTLYGYTF.